The clone carrying this T cell receptor (beta chain) was picked up a small number of times. The antigen remains unidentified. For the second PCR, which ran for 7 to 11 cycles, a sample-barcoded 5' primer and a J-beta primer mix were used. The template-switch adaptor, which had 12 random nucleotides, put a tag on each cDNA molecule. TCRdb independently ran MiXCR on the 5' RACE reads; one entry per CDR3 protein. In the table there are just over 1 million distinct CDR3 sequences, 40% to 55% of which are singletons. Germline lookup yields CDR1 KGHSH and CDR2 LQKENI. The CDR3 covers 21 residues. The data belong to a study of blood T cells in healthy people across ages. Study-level results: Naive CD4+ cells and diversity were both higher in long-lived donors than in aged donors. Diversity was estimated from one million T cells, and these estimates were considered underestimates. Per million T cells, TCR beta diversity dropped roughly linearly as age increased.

The sequence was collected from a woman aged 60-75 years in good health. This chain uses TRBV18 with TRBJ2-7; tentative D call: TRBD1 (6 bases). The J call could be wrong; TRBJ2-5 is a better fit for the DNA end. The sequenced sample consisted of blood. The DNA for the CDR3 is TGTGCCAGCTCACCACGCGCAGGGGCGGCTCTCGGTCTCTCTCTCTCGGAGACCCAGTACTTC. As protein: CASSPRAGAALGLSLSETQYF.